This T cell receptor (beta chain) is from a study of T cell changes during pregnancy in multiple sclerosis. The length of the CDR3 is 14 residues. Germline loops: CDR1 MDHEN, CDR2 SYDVKM. V lost 6 bases and J 7 bases, leaving 18 bases between the germline ends. Assay: immunoSEQ multiplex PCR; the TCRdb copy retains only in-frame clones and omits some. The table has about 72,000 clones, 80% to 95% seen once. The sample consisted of peripheral blood, taken in the first trimester of pregnancy. The sequence derives from a female donor in good health, enrolled as a control in a pregnancy study. The V and J genes are TRBV28 and TRBJ1-2; D unresolved. DNA of the CDR3: TGTGCCAGCAGCCCTCCCCGGGTTCTCAGTGGCTACACCTTC. This codes for CASSPPRVLSGYTF.